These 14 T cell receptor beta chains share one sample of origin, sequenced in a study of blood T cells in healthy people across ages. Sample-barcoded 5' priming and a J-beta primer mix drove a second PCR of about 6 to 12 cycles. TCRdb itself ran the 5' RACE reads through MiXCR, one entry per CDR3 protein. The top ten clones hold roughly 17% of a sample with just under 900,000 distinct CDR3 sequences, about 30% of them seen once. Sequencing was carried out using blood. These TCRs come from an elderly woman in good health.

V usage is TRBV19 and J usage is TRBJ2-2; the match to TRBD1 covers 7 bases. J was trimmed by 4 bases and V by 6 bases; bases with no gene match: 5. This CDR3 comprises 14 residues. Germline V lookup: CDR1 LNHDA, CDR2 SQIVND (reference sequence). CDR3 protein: CASSSTGTTGELFF. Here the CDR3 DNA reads TGTGCCAGTAGCTCGACAGGGACCACCGGGGAGCTGTTTTTT.

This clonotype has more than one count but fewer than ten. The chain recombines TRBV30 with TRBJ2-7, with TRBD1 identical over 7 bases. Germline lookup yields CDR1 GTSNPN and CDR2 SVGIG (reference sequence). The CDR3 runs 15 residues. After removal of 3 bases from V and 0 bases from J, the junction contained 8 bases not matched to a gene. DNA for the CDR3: TGTGCCTGGAGCCCCGGGACAGACACCTCCTACGAGCAGTACTTC. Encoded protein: CAWSPGTDTSYEQYF.

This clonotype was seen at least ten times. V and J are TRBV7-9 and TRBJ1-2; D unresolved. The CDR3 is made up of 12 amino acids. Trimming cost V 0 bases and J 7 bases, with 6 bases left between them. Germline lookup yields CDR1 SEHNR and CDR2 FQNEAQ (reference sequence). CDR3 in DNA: TGTGCCAGCAGCTTAGCGCGGATTGGCTACACCTTC. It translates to CASSLARIGYTF. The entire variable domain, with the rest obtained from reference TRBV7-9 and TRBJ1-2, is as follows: DTGVSQNPRHKITKRGQNVTFRCDPISEHNRLYWYRQTLGQGPEFLTYFQNEAQLEKSRLLSDRFSAERPKGSFSTLEIQRTEQGDSAMYLCASSLARIGYTFGSGTRLTVV.

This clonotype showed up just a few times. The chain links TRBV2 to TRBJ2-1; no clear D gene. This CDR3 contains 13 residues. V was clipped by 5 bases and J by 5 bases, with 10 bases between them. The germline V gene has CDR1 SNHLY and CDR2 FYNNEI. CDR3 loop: CASSRDQNNEQFF. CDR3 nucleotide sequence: TGTGCCAGCAGTCGCGACCAAAACAATGAGCAGTTCTTC. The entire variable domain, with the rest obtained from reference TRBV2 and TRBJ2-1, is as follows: EPEVTQTPSHQVTQMGQEVILRCVPISNHLYFYWYRQILGQKVEFLVSFYNNEISEKSEIFDDQFSVERPDGSNFTLKIRSTKLEDSAMYFCASSRDQNNEQFFGPGTRLTVL.

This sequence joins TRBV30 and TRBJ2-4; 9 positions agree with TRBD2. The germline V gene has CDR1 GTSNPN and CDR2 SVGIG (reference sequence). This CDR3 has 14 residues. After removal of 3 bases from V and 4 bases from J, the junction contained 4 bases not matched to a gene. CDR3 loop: CAWSGTSLKNIQYF. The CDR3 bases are TGTGCCTGGAGCGGGACTAGCCTGAAAAACATTCAGTACTTC. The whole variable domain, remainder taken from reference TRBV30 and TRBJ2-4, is SQTIHQWPATLVQPVGSPLSLECTVEGTSNPNLYWYRQAAGRGLQLLFYSVGIGQISSEVPQNLSASRPQDRQFILSSKKLLLSDSGFYLCAWSGTSLKNIQYFGAGTRLSVL.

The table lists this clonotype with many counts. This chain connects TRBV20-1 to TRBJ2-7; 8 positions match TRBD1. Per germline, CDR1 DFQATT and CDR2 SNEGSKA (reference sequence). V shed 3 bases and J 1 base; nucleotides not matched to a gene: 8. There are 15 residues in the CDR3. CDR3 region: CSASFQGALSYEQYF. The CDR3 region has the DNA TGCAGTGCTAGTTTCCAGGGGGCCCTTTCCTACGAGCAGTACTTC.

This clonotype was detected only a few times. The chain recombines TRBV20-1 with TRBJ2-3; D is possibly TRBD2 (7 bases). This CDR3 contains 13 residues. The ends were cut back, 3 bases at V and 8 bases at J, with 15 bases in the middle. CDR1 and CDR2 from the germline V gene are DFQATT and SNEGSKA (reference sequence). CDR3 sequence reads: CSARGGAVGTQYF. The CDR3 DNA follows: TGCAGTGCTAGGGGGGGGGCAGTCGGTACGCAGTATTTT.

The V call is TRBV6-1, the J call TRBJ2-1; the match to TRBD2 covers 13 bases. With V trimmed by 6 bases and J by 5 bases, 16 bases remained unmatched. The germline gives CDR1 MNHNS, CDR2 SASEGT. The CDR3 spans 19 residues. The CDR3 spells CASSPDGTSGAVAHNEQFF. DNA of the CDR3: TGTGCCAGCAGCCCTGACGGGACTAGCGGGGCGGTCGCCCACAATGAGCAGTTCTTC.

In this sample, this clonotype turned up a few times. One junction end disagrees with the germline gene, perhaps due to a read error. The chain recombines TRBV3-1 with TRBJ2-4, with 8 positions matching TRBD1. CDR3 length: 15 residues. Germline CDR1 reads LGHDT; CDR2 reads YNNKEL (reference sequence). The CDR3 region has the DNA TGTGCCTGCAGCCATACAGGGGGTGACAAAAACATTCAGTACTTC. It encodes CACSHTGGDKNIQYF.

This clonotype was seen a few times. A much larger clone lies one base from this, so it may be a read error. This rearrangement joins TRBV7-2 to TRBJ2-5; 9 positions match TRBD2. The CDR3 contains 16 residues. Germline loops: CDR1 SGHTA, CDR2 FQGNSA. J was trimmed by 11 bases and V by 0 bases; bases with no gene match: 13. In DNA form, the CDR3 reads TGTGCCAGCAGCTTAGCGCGGGCGGGGGGGATCGGTGAGCAGTACTTC. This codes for CASSLARAGGIGEQYF.

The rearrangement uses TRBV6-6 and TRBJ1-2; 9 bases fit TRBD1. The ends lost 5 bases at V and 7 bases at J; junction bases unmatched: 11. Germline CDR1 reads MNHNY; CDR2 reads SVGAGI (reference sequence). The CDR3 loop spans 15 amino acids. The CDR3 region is CASSPGQGAVRGYTF. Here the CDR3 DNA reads TGTGCCAGCAGTCCGGGACAGGGAGCGGTTCGTGGCTACACCTTC.

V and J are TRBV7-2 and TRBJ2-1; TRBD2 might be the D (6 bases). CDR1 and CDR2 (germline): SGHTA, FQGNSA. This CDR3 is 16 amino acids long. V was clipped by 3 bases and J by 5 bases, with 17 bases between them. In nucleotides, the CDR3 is TGTGCCAGCAGCTTGGGCGGGGTGTTGGCCCACAATGAGCAGTTCTTC. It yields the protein CASSLGGVLAHNEQFF. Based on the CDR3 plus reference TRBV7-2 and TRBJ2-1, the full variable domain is GAGVSQSPSNKVTEKGKDVELRCDPISGHTALYWYRQSLGQGLEFLIYFQGNSAPDKSGLPSDRFSAERTGGSVSTLTIQRTQQEDSAVYLCASSLGGVLAHNEQFFGPGTRLTVL.

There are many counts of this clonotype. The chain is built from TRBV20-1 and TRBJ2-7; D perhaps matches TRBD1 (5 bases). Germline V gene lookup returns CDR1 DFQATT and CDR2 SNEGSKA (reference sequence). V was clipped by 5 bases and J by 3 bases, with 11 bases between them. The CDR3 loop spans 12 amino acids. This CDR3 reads CSALTASYEQYF. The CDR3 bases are TGCAGTGCTTTGACAGCGAGCTACGAGCAGTACTTC.

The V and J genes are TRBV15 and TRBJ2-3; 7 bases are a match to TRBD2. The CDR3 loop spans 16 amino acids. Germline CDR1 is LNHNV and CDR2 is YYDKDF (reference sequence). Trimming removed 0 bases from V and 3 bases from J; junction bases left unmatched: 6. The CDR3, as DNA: TGTGCCACCAGCAGAGATTGGCGGGGGAAGACAGATACGCAGTATTTT. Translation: CATSRDWRGKTDTQYF.